This record looks at one T cell receptor (beta chain) sequence and its context. Its specificity is unknown. This could be a read error, since a much larger clone is one nucleotide away. These data belong to a study of blood T cells in healthy people across ages. As for the study in general: Template switching picked up about one barcoded beta molecule for each two T cells.

Sample-barcoded 5' priming and a J-beta primer mix drove a second PCR of roughly 7 to 11 cycles. TCRdb itself ran the 5' RACE reads through MiXCR, one entry per CDR3 protein. The data contain under 850,000 distinct CDR3 sequences, under 40% of them singletons. Notes on the study in general: Diversity of TCR beta correlated strongly with naive T cell percentage. Since the PBMCs were unsorted, naive and antigen-experienced cells could not be conclusively compared.

Isolated PBMCs totaled at least 7 million in each sample. The length of the CDR3 is 13 residues. The germline V gene encodes CDR1 SGHRS and CDR2 YFSETQ. The clonotype was recovered from a man in his late teens or twenties in good health. The chain links TRBV5-1 to TRBJ2-1; D not certain. Sequencing input: blood. DNA for the CDR3: TGCGTCAGCAGCCTAAGACTTTCCAATGAGCAGTTCTTC. As protein: CVSSLRLSNEQFF.